Below, one T cell receptor (beta chain) is given with its context. This sample is drawn from a study of chemoradiotherapy in HPV16-positive cancers. In germline, CDR1 is ENHRY, CDR2 SYGVKD. The CDR3 totals 15 residues. Unmatched junction bases numbered 9, after V lost 10 bases and J lost 2 bases. Clones were sequenced by immunoSEQ multiplex PCR, and TCRdb holds only the in-frame ones, with some missing. The data hold around 17,000 clones, with 89% observed a single time. The sequence was obtained from a human donor with HPV-associated anogenital cancer. The rearrangement uses TRBV10-3 and TRBJ2-1; 9 nucleotides agree with TRBD2. The sample in question was blood, obtained from a patient who underwent chemoradiotherapy. CDR3 region: CATGWGLAAYNEQFF. Written as DNA, the CDR3 is TGTGCCACCGGGTGGGGACTAGCAGCCTACAATGAGCAGTTCTTC.